This T cell receptor beta chain was documented in a study of CD8 T cells in ankylosing spondylitis. To note about this clonotype: The antigen is not known.

Overall study findings and caveats: Within ankylosing spondylitis blood, a TCR beta motif made up of eight highly homologous variants appeared to be characteristic. Some of these motif variants have turned up before, in reports on reactive arthritis synovial fluid and blood. Disease-linked clones were CD8+ and relatively rare in peripheral blood. Reportedly, matched ankylosing spondylitis synovial fluid was significantly enriched for disease-linked clones.

The CDR3 is 13 amino acids. Deletions cut 3 bases from V and 4 bases from J, with 7 bases between. Construction of TCR beta libraries was performed using quantitative 5'-RACE with molecular barcodes. TCRdb used MiXCR to reprocess the 5' RACE reads, holding one entry per CDR3 protein. This sample carries 250,000 to 350,000 distinct CDR3 sequences, roughly 8% of them seen once, and the ten largest clones take roughly 15%. Input material: blood, either unsorted or a sorted T cell fraction (not recorded which). The chain carries TRBV12-3 or TRBV12-4 and TRBJ1-3; D uncertain. This TCR derives from a male donor with ankylosing spondylitis. The CDR3 nucleotides are TGTGCCAGCAGTTTTACAAGGGGAAACACCATATATTTT. It encodes CASSFTRGNTIYF.